What follows describes a single T cell receptor (beta chain). Its antigen is still unknown. The data were obtained in a study of T cell responses to AZD1222 COVID-19 vaccine. In the study overall: Second-dose recipients at about 4 or about 12 weeks were treated as one pooled group. Broader study findings: No repertoire was sampled before or during the peak T cell response, only after it. Across the whole spike, CD4 TCRs peaked at regions 160-218 and 743-854. Females made up more of the donors, who were largely white British, and clonal diversity may have come out too low.

The CDR3 spans 13 residues. Germline-derived CDR1 and CDR2 are MNHEY and SMNVEV (reference sequence). Trimming stripped 0 bases from V and 11 bases from J, with 13 bases between. Clones were sequenced by immunoSEQ multiplex PCR, and TCRdb holds only the in-frame ones, with some missing. The sample has roughly 100,000 clones, approximately 90% seen once; the top ten hold approximately 19%. The chain recombines TRBV27 with TRBJ1-1, with D unclear. Sequenced here: peripheral blood, sampled on day 0 of AZD1222 vaccination. This clonotype was sampled from an adult in good health. CDR3: CASSLSSGQVAFF. CDR3 DNA sequence: TGTGCCAGCAGTTTATCGAGCGGCCAGGTGGCTTTCTTT.